This T cell receptor (beta chain) was captured by sequencing in a study of blood T cell repertoires in COVID-19. Study-level background: Samples representing acute and convalescent COVID-19 were sourced from the United States, Italy and Spain. The analysed material was cDNA or gDNA that came from T cells, B-cell-depleted T cells, or PBMCs.

Source study methods: Amplification of reference gene primers was used by the study to estimate nucleated cell counts. The assay was immunoSEQ multiplex PCR, and TCRdb's table has in-frame clones only and misses some. V, J and clone size are taken as reported in that table, and D and trimming were inferred from the DNA itself. The sample has about 140,000 clones, approximately 85% seen once. CDR1 is GTSNPN, CDR2 SVGIG, per germline (reference sequence). J was trimmed by 3 bases and V by 2 bases; bases with no gene match: 5. This CDR3 is 15 amino acids long. The chain recombines TRBV30 with TRBJ1-4; 8 bases line up with TRBD1. The receptor was isolated from a man aged 45-65 years with acute or convalescent COVID-19. Sequenced: peripheral blood. CDR3 region: CAWSSKQGANEKLFF. The CDR3 DNA reads as TGTGCCTGGAGTTCTAAACAGGGGGCTAATGAAAAACTGTTTTTT.